The 28 T cell receptor beta chains below come from one sample, sequenced in a study of blood T cell repertoires in COVID-19. TCRdb's copy holds only in-frame clones and misses some; the assay was immunoSEQ multiplex PCR. The profile shows some 100,000 clones, around 79% of them singletons. Sequencing was performed on peripheral blood. Receptor source: a man aged 45-60 years with acute or convalescent COVID-19.

The chain carries TRBV2 and TRBJ1-1; TRBD1 aligns across 7 bases. Germline V lookup: CDR1 SNHLY, CDR2 FYNNEI. The CDR3 totals 14 residues. Trimming cost V 4 bases and J 0 bases; bases outside gene matches: 2. CDR3 region: CASSVTGMNTEAFF. CDR3 sequence (DNA): TGTGCCAGCAGTGTGACAGGGATGAACACTGAAGCTTTCTTT.

This chain uses TRBV2 with TRBJ1-5; 11 bases agree with TRBD1. Germline lookup yields CDR1 SNHLY and CDR2 FYNNEI. After removal of 6 bases from V and 4 bases from J, the junction contained 8 bases not matched to a gene. This CDR3 is 16 amino acids long. The CDR3 DNA reads TGTGCCAGCAGACTCGTTGGGGACAGGGGGAATCAGCCCCAGCATTTT. Protein sequence: CASRLVGDRGNQPQHF.

The V and J genes are TRBV5-5 and TRBJ2-7; 12 bases are shared with TRBD2. The CDR3 is 17 residues long. Germline-derived CDR1 and CDR2 are SGHKS and YYEKEE (reference sequence). Losses at the gene ends were 0 bases for V and 0 bases for J; bases not matched to a gene: 4. CDR3 amino acids: CASSLGLAGVLSYEQYF. The CDR3 region has the DNA TGTGCCAGCAGCTTGGGACTAGCGGGAGTACTCTCCTACGAGCAGTACTTC.

V and J are TRBV19 and TRBJ1-4; the D is unclear. This CDR3 has 14 amino acids. CDR1 LNHDA and CDR2 SQIVND come from the germline V gene (reference sequence). V dropped 2 bases and J dropped 5 bases, with 9 bases sitting between them. As DNA, the CDR3 is TGTGCCAGTAGTATACCCGATACAAATGAAAAACTGTTTTTT. Translating it yields CASSIPDTNEKLFF.

This clone was seen only once. This sequence joins TRBV5-6 and TRBJ2-7, with TRBD2 as a possible D gene (5 bases). V lost 0 bases and J 2 bases, leaving 9 bases between the germline ends. The CDR3 consists of 14 residues. The germline V gene has CDR1 SGHDT and CDR2 YYEEEE. The CDR3 nucleotides read TGTGCCAGCAGCTTGGGCTGGAGGACCTACGAGCAGTACTTC. This encodes CASSLGWRTYEQYF.

The gene calls are TRBV11-2 and TRBJ2-3; 8 bases agree with TRBD1. V shed 5 bases and J 10 bases; nucleotides not matched to a gene: 5. The CDR3 contains 12 residues. Germline lookup yields CDR1 SGHAT and CDR2 FQNNGV. CDR3 DNA: TGTGCCAGCAGCGCCACAGGGGGAGCGCAGTATTTT. This sequence encodes CASSATGGAQYF.

The chain uses TRBV19 and TRBJ1-2; 9 bases align to TRBD1. Trimming removed 5 bases from V and 0 bases from J; junction bases left unmatched: 10. The CDR3 loop spans 17 amino acids. Germline values: CDR1 LNHDA, CDR2 SQIVND (reference sequence). The CDR3 sequence is CASSPAGTGNANYGYTF. DNA of the CDR3: TGTGCCAGTAGTCCGGCCGGGACAGGGAACGCTAACTATGGCTACACCTTC.

The table lists this clone with a count of one. The genes are TRBV10-3 and TRBJ2-7, with D possibly TRBD1 on 7 matching bases. The CDR3 length is 15 residues. V was pared by 2 bases and J by 2 bases, with 13 bases between. CDR1 and CDR2 (germline): ENHRY, SYGVKD. The DNA of the CDR3 is TGTGCCATCAGTGAGGCTCTCAGGGGGGCCTACGAGCAGTACTTC. This codes for CAISEALRGAYEQYF.

This clone was observed a single time. This chain uses TRBV5-1 with TRBJ2-3; TRBD1 is a possible D gene (6 bases). The V end was cut by 2 bases, the J end by 0 bases, with 13 bases between. This CDR3 is built from 16 residues. CDR1 and CDR2 from the germline V gene are SGHRS and YFSETQ. Here the CDR3 DNA reads TGCGCCAGCAGCTTTCTCAGGGGTTCTAGCACAGATACGCAGTATTTT. Encoded protein: CASSFLRGSSTDTQYF.

This chain uses TRBV2 with TRBJ2-1; weak D call: TRBD2 (6 bases). Germline assignment: CDR1 SNHLY and CDR2 FYNNEI. V lost 8 bases and J lost 8, with 22 bases in between. This CDR3 contains 15 residues. CDR3 protein: CASPPAGSKGHEQFF. The CDR3 nucleotides read TGTGCCAGCCCTCCCGCCGGGAGCAAGGGCCATGAGCAGTTCTTC.

The chain employs TRBV2 and TRBJ2-3; D may be TRBD2 (5 bases). V was cut by 7 bases and J by 4 bases, with 12 bases left in between. Per the germline V gene, CDR1 is SNHLY and CDR2 is FYNNEI. CDR3 length: 13 residues. CDR3 in DNA: TGTGCCAGCACCGACTATGTGGCAGATACGCAGTATTTT. Translation: CASTDYVADTQYF.

The CDR3 bases are TGTGCCTGGAGAATTCCAGGGCTAAATTCACCCCTCCACTTT. This sequence encodes CAWRIPGLNSPLHF. The chain links TRBV30 to TRBJ1-6; TRBD1 is a possible D gene (5 bases). This CDR3 is built from 14 residues. V lost 3 bases, J lost 7 bases, and 13 bases lay in between. Looked up from germline, CDR1 is GTSNPN and CDR2 is SVGIG (reference sequence).

V gene TRBV6-4 combines with J gene TRBJ2-3; possibly TRBD1 for D (6 bases). This CDR3 spans 16 amino acids. Germline loops: CDR1 MRHNA, CDR2 SNTAGT. V was pared by 2 bases and J by 2 bases, with 14 bases between. The CDR3 region is CASSDTTGSDTDTQYF. In DNA, the CDR3 is TGTGCCAGCAGTGACACCACAGGGTCTGACACAGATACGCAGTATTTT.

V and J are TRBV7-6 and TRBJ2-1, with 12 bases that match TRBD2. The CDR3 covers 15 residues. Germline trimming cut 6 bases from V and 6 bases from J; bases unmatched to any gene: 6. Per the germline V gene, CDR1 is SGHVS and CDR2 is FNYEAQ. CDR3 amino acids: CASRPTSGGRNEQFF. The CDR3 DNA reads as TGTGCCAGCAGACCTACTAGCGGGGGGCGCAATGAGCAGTTCTTC.

The chain carries TRBV9 and TRBJ2-5; 14 nucleotides match TRBD2. Germline loops: CDR1 SGDLS, CDR2 YYNGEE. The V and J ends lost 3 bases and 1 base, in that order; junction bases with no gene match: 2. The CDR3 is 16 amino acids. The CDR3 sequence is CASSAGLAGAQETQYF. The CDR3 DNA sequence: TGTGCCAGCAGCGCGGGACTAGCGGGGGCCCAAGAGACCCAGTACTTC.

The CDR3 sequence is CASSVAGTNTGELFF. Here the CDR3 DNA reads TGTGCCAGCAGCGTAGCTGGCACGAACACCGGGGAGCTGTTTTTT. V and J are TRBV9 and TRBJ2-2; D not resolved. Trimming shortened V by 0 bases and J by 0 bases, and 6 bases separated the two germline ends. The germline V gene has CDR1 SGDLS and CDR2 YYNGEE. The length of the CDR3 is 15 residues.

This chain links TRBV18 with TRBJ2-4; 9 nucleotides match TRBD1. This CDR3 comprises 14 residues. CDR1 KGHSH and CDR2 LQKENI come from the germline V gene. Losses at the gene ends were 3 bases for V and 4 bases for J; bases not matched to a gene: 1. The CDR3 sequence: CASSPDRGKNIQYF. The DNA for the CDR3 is TGTGCCAGCTCACCCGACAGGGGGAAAAACATTCAGTACTTC.

The V gene is TRBV9, the J gene TRBJ1-6; TRBD1 agrees at 7 bases. The junction had 6 bases not matched to a gene; V was cut back by 2 bases and J by 7 bases. This CDR3 is 15 amino acids long. Germline CDR1 reads SGDLS; CDR2 reads YYNGEE. The CDR3 DNA follows: TGTGCCAGCAGCGTCGATCTGACAGGGAATTCACCCCTCCACTTT. This gives the protein CASSVDLTGNSPLHF.

This rearrangement joins TRBV18 to TRBJ1-1, with D possibly being TRBD1 (5 bases). The V gene's germline CDR1 is KGHSH and CDR2 LQKENI. The V and J ends lost 6 bases and 3 bases respectively, with 20 bases between them. The CDR3 contains 16 residues. The CDR3 DNA sequence: TGTGCCAGCTCGCAACAGGTACCTAAGTGGGACACTGAAGCTTTCTTT. Translation: CASSQQVPKWDTEAFF.

This sequence joins TRBV29-1 and TRBJ2-1; 13 positions agree with TRBD2. The CDR3 length is 14 residues. Germline CDR1 reads SQVTM; CDR2 reads ANQGSEA. Losses at the gene ends were 8 bases for V and 4 bases for J; bases not matched to a gene: 5. CDR3 sequence reads: CSIKTSGRYNEQFF. CDR3 nucleotide sequence: TGCAGCATCAAGACTAGCGGGAGGTACAATGAGCAGTTCTTC.

The J gene is TRBJ2-7, the V gene TRBV7-8, with 7 positions matching TRBD2. CDR1 is SGHVS and CDR2 is FQNEAQ in the germline V gene. Germline trimming cut 1 base from V and 7 bases from J; bases unmatched to any gene: 7. The CDR3 consists of 14 residues. The CDR3 sequence: CASSLGAGEREQYF. CDR3 nucleotide sequence: TGTGCCAGCAGCTTAGGGGCGGGAGAGAGGGAGCAGTACTTC.

Only one count was recorded for this clone. The CDR3 here is CASSQEGDRNYNEQFF. CDR3 nucleotide sequence: TGTGCCAGCAGCCAAGAAGGGGACAGGAACTACAATGAGCAGTTCTTC. The V and J genes are TRBV3-1 (or the pseudogene TRBV3-2) and TRBJ2-1; 8 bases match TRBD1. Germline V gene lookup returns CDR1 LGHDT and CDR2 YNNKEL (reference sequence). The CDR3 contains 16 residues. V lost 0 bases, J lost 3 bases, and 4 bases stayed unmatched.

The chain has TRBV10-3 and TRBJ2-7, with 11 bases lining up with TRBD2. The germline V gene has CDR1 ENHRY and CDR2 SYGVKD. V shed 9 bases, J shed 5 bases, and the junction held 3 bases outside the gene matches. The CDR3 is 12 amino acids. The CDR3 loop reads CAITSGSHEQYF. DNA for the CDR3: TGTGCCATTACTAGCGGGAGTCACGAGCAGTACTTC.

This clone appeared once. The chain has TRBV3-1 (or the pseudogene TRBV3-2) and TRBJ2-6, with 9 bases aligning to TRBD1. The CDR3 is made up of 17 amino acids. The junction had 5 bases not matched to a gene; V was cut back by 3 bases and J by 2 bases. Germline V lookup: CDR1 LGHDT, CDR2 YNNKEL (reference sequence). The CDR3 DNA reads as TGTGCCAGCAGCCACGAACAGGGGGCCACTGGGGCCAACGTCCTGACTTTC. Its protein is CASSHEQGATGANVLTF.

This clone was seen once. V usage is TRBV5-1 and J usage is TRBJ2-1; TRBD2 aligns across 13 bases. The CDR3 consists of 14 residues. The ends lost 7 bases at V and 8 bases at J; junction bases unmatched: 6. Germline CDR1 is SGHRS and CDR2 is YFSETQ. CDR3 sequence (DNA): TGCGCCAGCGCCGGGACTAGCGGGGCTCATGAGCAGTTCTTC. This encodes CASAGTSGAHEQFF.

The V call is TRBV18, the J call TRBJ2-7; D might be TRBD2 (5 bases). Germline CDR1 KGHSH, CDR2 LQKENI. The CDR3 spans 18 residues. The germline V and J ends were trimmed by 6 bases and 5 bases, with 29 bases remaining between them. In nucleotides, the CDR3 is TGTGCCAGCTCCCCGAGGCCTTCTCCGGCTCGTGGTAGCGACGAGCAGTACTTC. Translating it yields CASSPRPSPARGSDEQYF. The variable domain in full, with the rest retrieved from reference TRBV18 and TRBJ2-7, is NAGVMQNPRHLVRRRGQEARLRCSPMKGHSHVYWYRQLPEEGLKFMVYLQKENIIDESGMPKERFSAEFPKEGPSILRIQQVVRGDSAAYFCASSPRPSPARGSDEQYFGPGTRLTVT.

In this sample, this clone turned up a few times. The rearrangement uses TRBV7-9 and TRBJ1-6; no definite D call. The germline gives CDR1 SEHNR, CDR2 FQNEAQ (reference sequence). The CDR3 length is 12 residues. Trimming removed 2 bases at V and 9 bases at J, with 5 bases between. The chain's CDR3 is CASSLSSSPLHF. The CDR3 DNA reads as TGTGCCAGCAGCTTATCGAGTTCACCCCTCCACTTT.

The J gene is TRBJ1-1, the V gene TRBV19; 7 positions agree with TRBD1. The CDR3 length is 13 residues. Germline assignment: CDR1 LNHDA and CDR2 SQIVND (reference sequence). The V segment lost 6 bases and the J segment 7 bases; nucleotides outside the gene matches: 8. CDR3 DNA sequence: TGTGCCAGTAGGCAGGGGGTTGTAAGTGAAGCTTTCTTT. It yields the protein CASRQGVVSEAFF.